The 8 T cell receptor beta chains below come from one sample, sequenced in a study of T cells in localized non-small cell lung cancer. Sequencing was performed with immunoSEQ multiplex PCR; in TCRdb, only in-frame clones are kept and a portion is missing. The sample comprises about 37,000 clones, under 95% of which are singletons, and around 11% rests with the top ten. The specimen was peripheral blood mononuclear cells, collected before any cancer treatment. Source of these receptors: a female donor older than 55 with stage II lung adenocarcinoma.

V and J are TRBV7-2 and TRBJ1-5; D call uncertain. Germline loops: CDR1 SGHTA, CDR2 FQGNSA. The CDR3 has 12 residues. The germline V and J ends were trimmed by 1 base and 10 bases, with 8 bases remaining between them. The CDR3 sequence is CASSLDLSPQHF. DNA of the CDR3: TGTGCCAGCAGCTTAGATTTGAGTCCCCAGCATTTT. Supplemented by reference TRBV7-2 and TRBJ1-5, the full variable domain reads GAGVSQSPSNKVTEKGKDVELRCDPISGHTALYWYRQSLGQGLEFLIYFQGNSAPDKSGLPSDRFSAERTGGSVSTLTIQRTQQEDSAVYLCASSLDLSPQHFGDGTRLSIL.

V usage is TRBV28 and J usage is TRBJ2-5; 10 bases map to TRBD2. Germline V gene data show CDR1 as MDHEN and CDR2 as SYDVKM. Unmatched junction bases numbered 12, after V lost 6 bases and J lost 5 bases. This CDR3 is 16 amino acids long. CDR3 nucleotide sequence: TGTGCCAGCAGACCACCCCCGGGACTAGCGACGGAGACCCAGTACTTC. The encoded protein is CASRPPPGLATETQYF. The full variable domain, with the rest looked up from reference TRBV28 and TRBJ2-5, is DVKVTQSSRYLVKRTGEKVFLECVQDMDHENMFWYRQDPGLGLRLIYFSYDVKMKEKGDIPEGYSVSREKKERFSLILESASTNQTSMYLCASRPPPGLATETQYFGPGTRLLVL.

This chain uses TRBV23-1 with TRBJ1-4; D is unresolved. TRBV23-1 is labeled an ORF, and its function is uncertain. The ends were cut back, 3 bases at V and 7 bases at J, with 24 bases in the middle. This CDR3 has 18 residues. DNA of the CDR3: TGCGCCAGCAGTCATTTTGCCGGGAGACGGGGTGGTAGTGAAAAACTGTTTTTT. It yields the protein CASSHFAGRRGGSEKLFF.

The CDR3 reads CASRDRGRSSQETQYF. DNA of the CDR3: TGTGCCAGTAGGGACAGGGGACGGAGCTCCCAAGAGACCCAGTACTTC. The rearrangement joins TRBV19 to TRBJ2-5, with 9 nucleotides matching TRBD1. V was pared by 6 bases and J by 1 base, with 9 bases of the junction left unmatched. The CDR3 contains 16 residues. Germline lookup yields CDR1 LNHDA and CDR2 SQIVND (reference sequence).

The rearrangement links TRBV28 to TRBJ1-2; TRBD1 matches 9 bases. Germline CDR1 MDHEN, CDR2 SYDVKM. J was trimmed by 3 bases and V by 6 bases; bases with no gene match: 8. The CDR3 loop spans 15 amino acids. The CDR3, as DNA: TGTGCCAGCAGCTGGGGACAGGGAGGGGACTATGGCTACACCTTC. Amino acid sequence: CASSWGQGGDYGYTF.

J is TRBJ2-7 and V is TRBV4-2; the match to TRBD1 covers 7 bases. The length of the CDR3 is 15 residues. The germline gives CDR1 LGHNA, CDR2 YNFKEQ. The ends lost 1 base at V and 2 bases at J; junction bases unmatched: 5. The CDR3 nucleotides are TGTGCCAGCAGCCAAGTCTCGACAGGGACCTACGAGCAGTACTTC. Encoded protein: CASSQVSTGTYEQYF.

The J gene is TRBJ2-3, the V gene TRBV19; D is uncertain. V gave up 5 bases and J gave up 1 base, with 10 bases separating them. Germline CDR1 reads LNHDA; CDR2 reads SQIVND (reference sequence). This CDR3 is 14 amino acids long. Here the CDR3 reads CASSPLGRTDTQYF. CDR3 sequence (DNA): TGTGCCAGTAGTCCTCTCGGCCGCACAGATACGCAGTATTTT.

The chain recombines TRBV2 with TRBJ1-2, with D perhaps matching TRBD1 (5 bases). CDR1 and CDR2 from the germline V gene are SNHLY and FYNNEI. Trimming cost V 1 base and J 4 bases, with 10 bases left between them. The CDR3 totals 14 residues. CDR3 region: CASSEGGRIYGYTF. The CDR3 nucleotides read TGTGCCAGCAGTGAAGGGGGGAGAATCTATGGCTACACCTTC. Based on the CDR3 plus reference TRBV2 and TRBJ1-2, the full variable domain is EPEVTQTPSHQVTQMGQEVILRCVPISNHLYFYWYRQILGQKVEFLVSFYNNEISEKSEIFDDQFSVERPDGSNFTLKIRSTKLEDSAMYFCASSEGGRIYGYTFGSGTRLTVV.